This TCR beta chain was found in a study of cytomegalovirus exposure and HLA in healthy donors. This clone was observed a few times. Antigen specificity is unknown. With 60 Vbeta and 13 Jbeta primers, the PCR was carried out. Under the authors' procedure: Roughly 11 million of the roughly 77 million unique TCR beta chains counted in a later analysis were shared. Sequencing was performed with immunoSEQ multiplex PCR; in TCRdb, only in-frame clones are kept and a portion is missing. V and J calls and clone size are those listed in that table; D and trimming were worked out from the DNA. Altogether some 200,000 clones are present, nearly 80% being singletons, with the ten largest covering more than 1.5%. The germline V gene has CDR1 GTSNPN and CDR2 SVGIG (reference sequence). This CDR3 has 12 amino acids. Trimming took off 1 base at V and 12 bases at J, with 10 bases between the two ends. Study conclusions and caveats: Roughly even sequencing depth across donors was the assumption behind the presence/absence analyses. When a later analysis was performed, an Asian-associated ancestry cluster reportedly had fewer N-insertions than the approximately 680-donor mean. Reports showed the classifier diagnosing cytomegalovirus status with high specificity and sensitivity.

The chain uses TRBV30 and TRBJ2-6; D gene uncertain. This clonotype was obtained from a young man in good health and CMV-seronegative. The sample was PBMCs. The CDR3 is CAWSERGIVLTF. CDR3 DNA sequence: TGTGCCTGGAGTGAAAGAGGTATCGTCCTGACTTTC.